The text below deals with one T cell receptor beta chain. Its target antigen remains unknown. No much larger clone exists at a distance of one base, and base qualities are not known. This record comes from a study of cytomegalovirus exposure and HLA in healthy donors (TCRdb year 2017). Regarding the research as a whole: According to a later analysis, the 120 or so validation repertoires were produced on the same platform as the 666 repertoires of the first cohort. A separate validation cohort of roughly 130 different subjects was used in addition to the 666-subject first cohort. The study aimed to test whether cataloging public T cell receptors could reveal signatures of past pathogen exposure. To predict cytomegalovirus infection status, the study combined high-throughput TCR immunosequencing, statistical association of individual TCRs with disease status, and machine learning. What the work shows at the level of the full study, not this receptor alone: The authors suggested that the approach could potentially be generalized to other disease states and immunological phenotypes. Most TCR sequences were seen in very few donors, while some public TCRs were found in many individuals. All 120 or so repertoires were used to score co-occurrence in the validation cohort in a later analysis, because that analysis had no HLA typing for the cohort. The classifier was reported to diagnose cytomegalovirus status with high specificity and sensitivity in both the original cohort and the validation cohort. A few of the identified cytomegalovirus-associated TCR beta chains were confirmed in vitro to be specific for cytomegalovirus antigens. A later analysis found that TCRs clustered in the first cohort also tended to co-occur in the approximately 120 validation repertoires, with approximately 93% of cluster scores above 0. In the study, around 150 TCR beta chains were listed as associated with cytomegalovirus.

The donors belonged to the validation cohort of around 120 subjects, which was separate from the roughly 670-subject first cohort. V ends up 6 bases short and J 4 bases short, with an unmatched junction base count of 8. The germline V gene specifies SGHTA as CDR1 and FQGNSA as CDR2. The cysteine opens and the phenylalanine closes a CDR3 of 16 amino acids. Here the CDR3 DNA is all that survives: 48 bases in frame from base 1. Library prep was done by the immunoSEQ multiplex PCR assay. The paper's processing steps were these. A statistical classification framework was built to diagnose cytomegalovirus status from the catalog of TCR beta chain sequences. This is the immuneACCESS table as TCRdb keeps it, with only in-frame sequences that have V and J called. A part of the clones is gone; compared with another copy, unresolved V genes explain less than half, and the rest is unexplained. V and J calls and clone size are as listed in that table; D and trimming were resolved from the DNA. The sample contains about 170,000 clones, approximately 89% of them found a single time. In total, the top ten clones hold 4% to 4.5% of the sample.

This receptor chain uses TRBV7-2 and TRBJ1-5, with 11 middle bases fitting TRBD1. The sample was PBMCs. This clonotype originated in a man younger than 35 in good health and CMV-seropositive. DNA sequence: TGTGCCAGCAGTTTCCCCGGGACAGGGGGGAATCAGCCCCAGCATTTT. Its amino acids are CASSFPGTGGNQPQHF.